This T cell receptor (beta chain) was recovered during a study of blood T cell repertoires in COVID-19 (dated by TCRdb to 2020 to 2022). About the study as a whole: Samples covering the acute and convalescent phases of COVID-19 were provided by collaborators in the United States, Italy and Spain. The material from the prospective study consisted of cDNA or gDNA derived from T cells, B-cell-depleted T cells, or PBMCs. Subjects who had been exposed to COVID-19, were actively infected with it, or had recovered from it provided the deeply sampled blood TCRbeta repertoires that made up the dataset. A freely available public database, intended as a resource for researchers studying the immune response to SARS-CoV-2, is where the repertoires were released. Samples were obtained from the ongoing ImmuneRACE study (first 160 participants) and from 1,200 or so subjects provided by 6 global collaborators. Sample metadata almost always included a de-identified subject ID, COVID-19 status, age in years and sex. Where available, HLA class I and class II types were taken from metadata supplied by the sample provider and were not determined by assay-based typing.

Overall study outcomes, separate from this receptor: How much clinical and demographic metadata was included differed by source and by participant, and the metadata was provided uncurated.

Whole blood was collected in K2EDTA tubes by collaborating institutions according to the institutions' own protocols. For TCRbeta analysis, collaborators shipped samples as frozen whole blood, isolated PBMCs, or DNA extracted from either of those sample types. From a lookup of the germline V gene (reference sequence), CDR1 and CDR2 are PRHDT and FYEKMQ. The CDR3 runs 14 amino acids, cysteine and phenylalanine included. The only DNA kept is the CDR3, 42 bases in frame from the first base. A distance of 12 bases separates the germline ends of V and J, which lose 4 bases and 2 bases respectively. TCRbeta CDR3 regions were amplified from genomic DNA using the immunoSEQ Assay, a bias-controlled multiplex PCR. The original methods were these. Within the assay, amplification of reference gene primers was used to estimate how many nucleated cells each sample contained. Sequence reads were collapsed and filtered to measure the absolute abundance of every unique TCRbeta CDR3 rearrangement. For each sample, productive Simpson clonality was calculated by taking the square root of Simpson's diversity index across productive rearrangements. TCRdb took over this immuneACCESS table, retaining in-frame rearrangements with V and J assigned. Such tables are incomplete; in checked studies, under half of the missing clones stem from an unresolved V gene, and the remainder is unexplained. The DNA was the basis for D and trimming; V, J and clone size are from that table. The sample includes about 300,000 clones, with 75% to 90% observed a single time. Approximately 4.2% of the sample goes to the ten largest clones.

With respect to this clone: This clone's antigen is unknown. No base-level quality is on record; no much larger clone is a single base apart.

Here the chain combines TRBV13 and TRBJ2-7; the D segment could be TRBD1, given 5 matching bases. The sequenced material came from peripheral blood. The TCR originated in a man aged 40-49 years with acute or convalescent COVID-19. For the CDR3, the sequence is CASSSQATTYEQYF. The DNA sequence is given as TGTGCCAGCAGCTCACAGGCCACAACCTACGAGCAGTACTTC.